This passage covers 15 T cell receptor beta chains from one sample sequenced in a study of cytomegalovirus exposure and HLA in healthy donors (dated by TCRdb to 2015 to 2018). Libraries were prepared through the immunoSEQ multiplex PCR assay. For the multiplex PCR, a mixture combining 60 forward primers for TCR Vbeta segments and 13 reverse primers for TCR Jbeta segments was used. TCRdb re-hosts the immuneACCESS table, in-frame sequences only. Its copies lack some clones; in the studies checked, an unresolved V gene accounts for under half of them, and the cause for the rest is not known. Within this sample are some 120,000 clones, with around four fifths of them counted one time only. The ten largest clones capture 3.6% of the sample. Sequencing was carried out using PBMCs. These receptors all stem from a woman between 40 and 55 years old in good health and CMV-seropositive.

The genes are TRBV6-1 and TRBJ2-5; 7 bases map to TRBD1. V was pared by 4 bases and J by 4 bases, with 6 bases of the junction left unmatched. The CDR3 spans 14 residues. Germline V gene sequence: CDR1 MNHNS, CDR2 SASEGT. The CDR3 loop reads CASSARQGSETQYF. CDR3 sequence (DNA): TGTGCCAGCAGTGCCCGACAGGGATCAGAGACCCAGTACTTC.

V is TRBV19 and J is TRBJ2-7, with a weak D call TRBD2 (6 bases). This CDR3 region has 13 residues. Between the trimmed V and J ends, which lost 5 bases and 6 bases, there was a span of 14 bases. CDR1 is LNHDA, CDR2 SQIVND, per germline (reference sequence). The CDR3 nucleotides are TGTGCCAGTAGTGCGGGGACGGCCCCCGAGCAGTACTTC. It translates to CASSAGTAPEQYF.

The chain links TRBV7-9 to TRBJ2-7; tentative D call: TRBD2 (6 bases). This CDR3 region has 15 residues. Germline CDR1 SEHNR, CDR2 FQNEAQ (reference sequence). With 5 bases removed from V and 0 bases from J, the gap between germline ends came to 14 bases. This chain's CDR3 is CASSPGDGPSYEQYF. The CDR3 DNA is TGTGCCAGCAGCCCGGGGGACGGCCCCTCCTACGAGCAGTACTTC.

The chain couples TRBV6-1 to TRBJ2-4; D unclear. The germline V gene has CDR1 MNHNS and CDR2 SASEGT. Trimming removed 4 bases from V and 3 bases from J, with 10 bases in between. CDR3 length: 14 amino acids. CDR3 DNA: TGTGCCAGCAGTGCCCTCCCACTCAAAAACATTCAGTACTTC. Amino acids: CASSALPLKNIQYF.

CDR3 nucleotides: TGCGCCAGCAGCTGGGGGAGGACAGGGAGCTCCTACAATGAGCAGTTCTTC. Encoded protein: CASSWGRTGSSYNEQFF. The chain carries TRBV5-1 and TRBJ2-1, with 8 positions matching TRBD1. The CDR3 contains 17 residues. Per germline, CDR1 SGHRS and CDR2 YFSETQ. Trimming at V came to 3 bases and at J to 0 bases, leaving 8 bases not matched to a gene. Using reference TRBV5-1 and TRBJ2-1 for the parts outside the CDR3, the full variable domain is KAGVTQTPRYLIKTRGQQVTLSCSPISGHRSVSWYQQTPGQGLQFLFEYFSETQRNKGNFPGRFSGRQFSNSRSEMNVSTLELGDSALYLCASSWGRTGSSYNEQFFGPGTRLTVL.

The J gene is TRBJ2-7, the V gene TRBV4-3; D is possibly TRBD1 (5 bases). The CDR3 has 15 residues. Trimming took off 3 bases at V and 0 bases at J, with 12 bases between the two ends. Germline V gives CDR1 LGHNA, CDR2 YSLEER. This chain's CDR3 is CASSQRVRGSYEQYF. The DNA for the CDR3 is TGCGCCAGCAGCCAGAGAGTAAGGGGCTCCTACGAGCAGTACTTC.

The V gene is TRBV29-1, the J gene TRBJ2-1; tentatively, D is TRBD2 (6 bases). V was clipped by 8 bases and J by 7 bases, with 9 bases between them. The length of the CDR3 is 10 residues. The germline gives CDR1 SQVTM, CDR2 ANQGSEA. The CDR3 sequence: CSSGGNEQFF. CDR3 in DNA: TGCAGCTCTGGAGGGAATGAGCAGTTCTTC.

The chain joins TRBV28 to TRBJ1-1; D call uncertain. This CDR3 is 12 amino acids long. Per germline, CDR1 MDHEN and CDR2 SYDVKM. V lost 6 bases and J lost 1, with 6 bases in between. Here the CDR3 DNA reads TGTGCCAGCAGAACTACGAACACTGAAGCTTTCTTT. Translated: CASRTTNTEAFF.

The chain employs TRBV9 and TRBJ2-7, with TRBD2 matching over 8 bases. V lost 1 base to trimming and J lost 6 bases; unmatched junction nucleotides: 6. This CDR3 comprises 14 residues. Germline CDR1 is SGDLS and CDR2 is YYNGEE. The CDR3 coding sequence is TGTGCCAGCAGCGTAAGAGCGGGAGAAAGCGAGCAGTACTTC. Translation gives CASSVRAGESEQYF. Complete variable domain (other parts from reference TRBV9 and TRBJ2-7): DSGVTQTPKHLITATGQRVTLRCSPRSGDLSVYWYQQSLDQGLQFLIQYYNGEERAKGNILERFSAQQFPDLHSELNLSSLELGDSALYFCASSVRAGESEQYFGPGTRLTVT.

This rearrangement joins TRBV5-6 to TRBJ2-5; 8 bases fit TRBD1. The length of the CDR3 is 15 residues. Germline V gives CDR1 SGHDT, CDR2 YYEEEE. With 3 bases clipped from V and 4 bases from J, the junction kept 8 bases outside the gene matches. For the CDR3, the DNA is TGTGCCAGCAGCTCCTCTCCGGACAGGGTAGAGACCCAGTACTTC. Translation gives CASSSSPDRVETQYF.

The V and J genes are TRBV5-4 and TRBJ2-7, with D possibly being TRBD1 (6 bases). The germline V gene encodes CDR1 SGHNT and CDR2 YYREEE (reference sequence). This CDR3 spans 13 amino acids. With 3 bases removed from V and 7 bases from J, the gap between germline ends came to 14 bases. The CDR3 is CASSSTGLEEQYF. The CDR3 coding sequence is TGTGCCAGCAGCTCGACAGGCCTGGAGGAGCAGTACTTC.

The chain links TRBV18 to TRBJ2-7; the match to TRBD1 covers 9 bases. V was pared by 4 bases and J by 3 bases, with 4 bases of the junction left unmatched. In germline, CDR1 is KGHSH, CDR2 LQKENI. The CDR3 has 14 residues. CDR3 in amino acids: CASSLRGQGYEQYF. The DNA of the CDR3 is TGTGCCAGCTCACTGAGGGGACAGGGCTACGAGCAGTACTTC.

The gene calls are TRBV7-3 and TRBJ1-2; TRBD1 aligns across 7 bases. Germline V gene lookup returns CDR1 SGHTA and CDR2 FQGTGA. The CDR3 is made up of 13 amino acids. V lost 5 bases to trimming and J lost 8 bases; unmatched junction nucleotides: 8. Here the CDR3 DNA reads TGTGCCAGCAGCAGGAGACAGGGTCAGGGCTACACCTTC. Amino acid sequence: CASSRRQGQGYTF.

The chain recombines TRBV6-1 with TRBJ2-5; D might be TRBD2 (7 bases). CDR1 and CDR2 from the germline V gene are MNHNS and SASEGT. The CDR3 runs 15 residues. Trimming shortened V by 1 base and J by 7 bases, and 16 bases separated the two germline ends. The CDR3 region has the DNA TGTGCCAGCAGTGAAGTATGGGTTAGGGGGGGGACCCAGTACTTC. It codes for CASSEVWVRGGTQYF.

This clone appeared a few times. This chain links TRBV10-3 with TRBJ2-1, with D tentatively TRBD1 (6 bases). CDR1 ENHRY and CDR2 SYGVKD come from the germline V gene. V was trimmed by 6 bases and J by 7 bases, leaving 16 bases between them. The CDR3 has 14 residues. CDR3 nucleotides: TGTGCCATCAGCGTCTCGGACAGCGTGAATGAGCAGTTCTTC. It specifies CAISVSDSVNEQFF.